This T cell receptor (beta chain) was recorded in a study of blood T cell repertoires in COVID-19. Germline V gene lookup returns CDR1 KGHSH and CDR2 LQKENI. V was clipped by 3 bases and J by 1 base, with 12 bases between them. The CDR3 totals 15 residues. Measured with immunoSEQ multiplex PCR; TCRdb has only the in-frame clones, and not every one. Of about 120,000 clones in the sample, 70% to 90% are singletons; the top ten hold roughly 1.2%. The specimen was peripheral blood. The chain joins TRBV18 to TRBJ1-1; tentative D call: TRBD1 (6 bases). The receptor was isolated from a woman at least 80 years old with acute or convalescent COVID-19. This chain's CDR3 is CASSPLQGPNTEAFF. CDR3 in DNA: TGTGCCAGCTCACCTCTACAGGGCCCGAACACTGAAGCTTTCTTT.